What follows are 30 T cell receptor beta chains derived from one specimen sequenced in a study of identical twins. TCRdb re-called the 5' RACE reads with MiXCR, one entry per CDR3 protein. Of 1.5 million or so distinct CDR3 sequences listed, roughly 35% are singletons. Sequencing used cord blood. These receptors were obtained from a newborn girl in good health.

The chain carries TRBV24-1 and TRBJ1-5, with no clear D. This CDR3 is 14 amino acids long. CDR1 KGHDR and CDR2 SFDVKD come from the germline V gene. V lost 2 bases, J lost 7 bases, and 11 bases lay in between. The CDR3 sequence: CATSDSGMDQPQHF. For the CDR3, the DNA is TGTGCCACCAGTGATTCAGGAATGGACCAGCCCCAGCATTTT.

This clonotype was found a few times. The chain links TRBV28 to TRBJ2-1; 13 nucleotides match TRBD2. Germline lookup yields CDR1 MDHEN and CDR2 SYDVKM. CDR3 length: 14 amino acids. The trim removed 6 bases at V and 15 bases at J, leaving 11 bases unmatched. The CDR3 protein is CASSPTSGRALPFF. The CDR3 DNA follows: TGTGCCAGCAGCCCCACTAGCGGGAGGGCCCTACCGTTCTTC.

In its sample, this clonotype was seen many times. The chain carries TRBV6-5 and TRBJ1-1, with 7 positions matching TRBD1. Trimming removed 4 bases from V and 2 bases from J; junction bases left unmatched: 4. Germline values: CDR1 MNHEY, CDR2 SVGAGI. This CDR3 region has 14 residues. CDR3 in amino acids: CASSSHRGNTEAFF. The CDR3 coding sequence is TGTGCCAGCAGTTCCCACAGGGGAAACACTGAAGCTTTCTTT.

This clonotype turned up a few times. V is TRBV5-1 and J is TRBJ1-1; weak D call: TRBD1 (6 bases). The CDR3 covers 17 residues. The V and J ends lost 2 bases and 0 bases respectively, with 17 bases between them. CDR1 and CDR2 (germline): SGHRS, YFSETQ. The CDR3 is CASSLGGGRNMNTEAFF. CDR3 nucleotide sequence: TGCGCCAGCAGCTTAGGCGGGGGGCGAAACATGAACACTGAAGCTTTCTTT.

The genes are TRBV20-1 and TRBJ1-5, with TRBD1 as a possible D gene (6 bases). CDR1 is DFQATT and CDR2 is SNEGSKA in the germline V gene (reference sequence). Trimming stripped 6 bases from V and 0 bases from J, with 12 bases between. The CDR3 covers 14 residues. CDR3: CSAMQGYSNQPQHF. In DNA, the CDR3 is TGCAGTGCGATGCAGGGGTATAGCAATCAGCCCCAGCATTTT.

In this sample, this clonotype turned up a few times. The chain couples TRBV12-3 or TRBV12-4 to TRBJ2-7, with TRBD2 as a possible D gene (6 bases). Trimming pared 3 bases from V and 6 bases from J, leaving 12 bases between. CDR3 length: 13 residues. The chain's CDR3 is CASSLAGISEQYF. In DNA, the CDR3 is TGTGCCAGCAGTTTGGCGGGGATATCCGAGCAGTACTTC.

The chain recombines TRBV18 with TRBJ2-2, with D unresolved. Germline V CDR1 and CDR2: KGHSH, LQKENI. Trimming left V 0 bases short and J 10 bases short, with 9 bases between. The CDR3 loop spans 13 amino acids. The CDR3 spells CASSPPVRLELFF. The DNA of the CDR3 is TGTGCCAGCTCACCACCCGTTCGACTGGAGCTGTTTTTT.

This rearrangement joins TRBV27 to TRBJ1-5; D is ambiguous. This CDR3 has 15 residues. The V end lost 5 bases, the J end lost 7 bases, and 18 bases lay between the germline ends. CDR1 MNHEY and CDR2 SMNVEV come from the germline V gene (reference sequence). CDR3 sequence (DNA): TGTGCCAGCAGTCCCGGACCACTTTCCCGCCAGCCCCAGCATTTT. Protein product: CASSPGPLSRQPQHF.

This clonotype has just a few counts. The chain couples TRBV2 to TRBJ1-2; D is perhaps TRBD1 (5 bases). CDR3 length: 13 residues. V lost 8 bases and J lost 3, with 13 bases in between. Germline CDR1 SNHLY, CDR2 FYNNEI. CDR3 nucleotide sequence: TGTGCCAGCGCGACAGAAACACACTATGGCTACACCTTC. This sequence encodes CASATETHYGYTF.

This clonotype turned up a few times. The gene calls are TRBV20-1 and TRBJ2-3; 8 bases map to TRBD2. The CDR3 extends over 14 amino acids. Unmatched junction bases numbered 9, after V lost 7 bases and J lost 3 bases. Germline V gene sequence: CDR1 DFQATT, CDR2 SNEGSKA (reference sequence). This CDR3 reads CSGKSGGVTDTQYF. The CDR3 DNA is TGCAGTGGAAAAAGCGGGGGCGTTACAGATACGCAGTATTTT.

The chain combines TRBV6-5 with TRBJ1-4; a weak D match, TRBD1 (6 bases). CDR3 length equals 17 residues. The V end lost 4 bases, the J end lost 4 bases, and 19 bases lay between the germline ends. Germline V gives CDR1 MNHEY, CDR2 SVGAGI. The CDR3 nucleotides are TGTGCCAGCAGTTCAAACCGCAGATTAGGGGGTAATGAAAAACTGTTTTTT. Amino acid sequence: CASSSNRRLGGNEKLFF.

This clonotype occurred a few times. The CDR3 bases are TGCAGTGCGATGACAGGGACCTACAATGAGCAGTTCTTC. Amino acid sequence: CSAMTGTYNEQFF. V is TRBV20-1 and J is TRBJ2-1; TRBD1 matches at 7 bases. The germline V gene encodes CDR1 DFQATT and CDR2 SNEGSKA (reference sequence). After removal of 6 bases from V and 2 bases from J, the junction contained 4 bases not matched to a gene. This CDR3 contains 13 residues.

The V and J genes are TRBV3-1 and TRBJ2-3; D gene unclear. Germline CDR1 LGHDT, CDR2 YNNKEL (reference sequence). The CDR3 loop spans 15 amino acids. Trimming left V 2 bases short and J 3 bases short, with 12 bases between. CDR3 sequence (DNA): TGTGCCAGCAGCCAATTTACGGGTGGGACAGATACGCAGTATTTT. Amino acid sequence: CASSQFTGGTDTQYF.

This clonotype was detected a few times. V is TRBV13 and J is TRBJ2-7, with D hard to call. This CDR3 region has 14 residues. Per germline, CDR1 PRHDT and CDR2 FYEKMQ (reference sequence). V was shortened by 5 bases and J by 6 bases, with 17 bases between the two germline ends. The CDR3 sequence: CASSPRRVVGEQYF. In DNA form, the CDR3 reads TGTGCCAGCAGCCCCAGAAGGGTCGTCGGCGAGCAGTACTTC.

V and J are TRBV12-3 or TRBV12-4 and TRBJ2-5; D is perhaps TRBD2 (5 bases). The CDR3 is 15 residues long. V gave up 5 bases and J gave up 5 bases, with 18 bases separating them. The CDR3: CASSLRGLRRETQYF. Here the CDR3 DNA reads TGTGCCAGCAGTCTCAGAGGACTCCGGAGGGAGACCCAGTACTTC.

In its sample, this clonotype was seen a few times. The chain couples TRBV28 to TRBJ2-7; TRBD2 might be the D (5 bases). This CDR3 region has 15 residues. The V and J ends lost 3 bases and 4 bases respectively, with 16 bases between them. Per the germline V gene, CDR1 is MDHEN and CDR2 is SYDVKM. DNA for the CDR3: TGTGCCAGCAGTTTGAGGGCGGTCCCCGCGTACGAGCAGTACTTC. It yields the protein CASSLRAVPAYEQYF.

This clonotype was seen only a few times. This chain links TRBV4-1 with TRBJ1-4; 7 bases are a match to TRBD1. CDR1 MGHRA and CDR2 YSYEKL come from the germline V gene. This CDR3 has 16 amino acids. The trim removed 3 bases at V and 5 bases at J, leaving 9 bases unmatched. CDR3 amino acids: CASSHQPGTANEKLFF. The DNA of the CDR3 is TGCGCCAGCAGCCACCAACCTGGGACAGCAAATGAAAAACTGTTTTTT.

This clonotype was counted ten times or more. The rearrangement joins TRBV9 to TRBJ1-5, with D unclear. V lost 0 bases and J lost 2, with 6 bases in between. Per the germline V gene, CDR1 is SGDLS and CDR2 is YYNGEE. This CDR3 has 14 amino acids. CDR3 protein: CASSVAGGNQPQHF. CDR3 bases: TGTGCCAGCAGCGTAGCTGGGGGCAATCAGCCCCAGCATTTT.

The rearrangement links TRBV20-1 to TRBJ1-1; D not certain. The CDR3 is 15 amino acids. The germline V gene encodes CDR1 DFQATT and CDR2 SNEGSKA (reference sequence). Between the trimmed V and J ends, which lost 3 bases and 7 bases, there was a span of 21 bases. Here the CDR3 reads CSARVAARTRLEAFF. The CDR3 DNA sequence: TGCAGTGCTAGGGTTGCGGCAAGGACTCGTCTTGAAGCTTTCTTT.

The rearrangement uses TRBV25-1 and TRBJ2-5, with D possibly being TRBD2 (6 bases). CDR3 length: 16 amino acids. Per germline, CDR1 MGHDK and CDR2 SYGVNS. Trimming took 1 base from V and 0 from J, leaving 12 bases between them. CDR3 loop: CASSEFRGIYQETQYF. The CDR3 DNA reads TGTGCCAGCAGTGAATTTCGGGGGATTTACCAAGAGACCCAGTACTTC.

With regard to this clonotype: A read error is possible here, since a much larger clone lies one base away. V gene TRBV20-1 combines with J gene TRBJ2-7; 7 bases fit TRBD1. Germline V gene sequence: CDR1 DFQATT, CDR2 SNEGSKA (reference sequence). J was trimmed by 3 bases and V by 3 bases; bases with no gene match: 8. CDR3 size: 14 residues. The CDR3 is CSASGTAELYEQYF. CDR3 DNA: TGCAGTGCTAGCGGGACAGCGGAACTCTACGAGCAGTACTTC.

This chain links TRBV4-2 with TRBJ2-1; D call uncertain. The CDR3 runs 16 residues. The germline gives CDR1 LGHNA, CDR2 YNFKEQ. V was cut by 4 bases and J by 2 bases, with 15 bases left in between. The CDR3 sequence: CASSPRRDRAYNEQFF. The DNA for the CDR3 is TGTGCCAGCAGCCCCCGTAGGGATCGCGCCTACAATGAGCAGTTCTTC.

CDR3 protein: CAISESPGAGYTF. DNA of the CDR3: TGTGCCATCAGTGAGTCCCCAGGGGCGGGCTACACCTTC. The rearrangement links TRBV10-3 to TRBJ1-2; D perhaps matches TRBD1 (6 bases). CDR3 size: 13 residues. Germline V gives CDR1 ENHRY, CDR2 SYGVKD. V shed 0 bases and J shed 8 bases, with 10 bases lying between them.

The rearrangement uses TRBV4-1 and TRBJ2-5, with 9 bases that match TRBD2. With V trimmed by 2 bases and J by 7 bases, 11 bases remained unmatched. Germline-derived CDR1 and CDR2 are MGHRA and YSYEKL. CDR3 length: 16 amino acids. The chain's CDR3 is CASSQSETSGYLTQYF. Written as DNA, the CDR3 is TGCGCCAGCAGCCAATCTGAGACTAGCGGTTACCTGACCCAGTACTTC.

This clonotype was seen only a few times. The chain has TRBV5-8 and TRBJ2-1, with D maybe TRBD2 (6 bases). Germline-derived CDR1 and CDR2 are SGHTS and YDEGEE. Trimming removed 7 bases at V and 0 bases at J, with 14 bases between. The CDR3 contains 15 residues. The DNA of the CDR3 is TGTGCCAGCGCACGGAGGACTAACTCCTACAATGAGCAGTTCTTC. Protein product: CASARRTNSYNEQFF.

There are a few counts of this clonotype. The chain uses TRBV20-1 and TRBJ1-2, with D uncertain. This CDR3 spans 14 amino acids. V was trimmed by 0 bases and J by 4 bases, leaving 12 bases between them. The V gene's germline CDR1 is DFQATT and CDR2 SNEGSKA (reference sequence). The CDR3 DNA is TGCAGTGCTAGAGAGGTTTCGGGCGGCTATGGCTACACCTTC. This encodes CSAREVSGGYGYTF.

This clonotype has a count of ten or more. This chain links TRBV7-2 with TRBJ1-2; tentative D call: TRBD1 (5 bases). The V end was cut by 5 bases, the J end by 10 bases, with 17 bases between. Germline CDR1 reads SGHTA; CDR2 reads FQGNSA. The CDR3 covers 13 residues. The CDR3 DNA sequence: TGTGCCAGCAGCCGGGACGGAAGTATGGACTACACCTTC. Translating it yields CASSRDGSMDYTF.

About this clonotype: A junction end diverges from the germline sequence, so it may reflect a read error. This chain joins TRBV3-1 and TRBJ1-1; no firm D call. CDR3 length: 14 amino acids. In germline, CDR1 is LGHDT, CDR2 YNNKEL (reference sequence). The CDR3 region is CVSSQVEGDTEAFF. In DNA, the CDR3 is TGTGTCAGCAGCCAAGTCGAGGGAGACACTGAAGCTTTCTTT.

The V and J genes are TRBV29-1 and TRBJ2-5; D is possibly TRBD1 or TRBD2 (6 bases each). The J call may not be correct, given that the DNA end is closer to TRBJ2-4. The germline V gene encodes CDR1 SQVTM and CDR2 ANQGSEA. This CDR3 is 13 amino acids long. In DNA, the CDR3 is TGCAGCGCCGAAAGAGGGGGGAAAAACATTCAGTACTTC. Translating it yields CSAERGGKNIQYF.

The gene calls are TRBV20-1 and TRBJ2-1; D could derive from TRBD1 or TRBD2 (5 bases each). CDR1 is DFQATT, CDR2 SNEGSKA, per germline (reference sequence). This CDR3 has 12 residues. The germline V and J ends were trimmed by 6 bases and 8 bases, with 14 bases remaining between them. The CDR3 nucleotides are TGCAGTGCAATCAATCAGGGAGATGAGCAGTTCTTC. Protein product: CSAINQGDEQFF.